Listed here are 32 T cell receptor beta chains from one sample, sequenced in a study of prognosis after radiotherapy for stage I lung cancer. The genomic DNA TCR beta CDR3 region underwent two rounds of multiplex PCR. Every TRBV and TRBJ gene had its own specific primer in first-round PCR. TCRdb ran MiXCR on the multiplex PCR reads and lists one entry per CDR3 protein. Among around 28,000 distinct CDR3 sequences listed, about 43% were seen once. Here the sequenced sample was PBMCs, taken before or after stereotactic body radiation therapy (not recorded which). The receptors originated from a donor older than 45 with non-small cell lung cancer.

Regarding this clonotype: A far larger clone is only one base removed, so a read error is likely. V is TRBV12-3 or TRBV12-4 and J is TRBJ2-2; the D is unclear. Trimming took 7 bases from V and 0 from J, leaving 12 bases between them. The CDR3 is made up of 15 amino acids. Written as DNA, the CDR3 is TGTGCCAGCATCGCAGGCGTCTCGAACACCGGGGAGCTGTTTTTT. This translates into CASIAGVSNTGELFF.

This clonotype was seen repeatedly, ten times or more. V and J are TRBV5-1 and TRBJ1-4; 9 bases fit TRBD1. Germline assignment: CDR1 SGHRS and CDR2 YFSETQ. V dropped 2 bases and J dropped 5; count of bases not matched to a gene: 4. This CDR3 comprises 15 residues. CDR3 DNA: TGCGCCAGCAGCTTCGCCGGGACAGGGAATGAAAAACTGTTTTTT. This translates into CASSFAGTGNEKLFF.

Comments on this clonotype: Being one base from a much bigger clone, this may be a read error. The genes are TRBV9 and TRBJ1-1; tentatively, D is TRBD1 (5 bases). Germline V gene data show CDR1 as SGDLS and CDR2 as YYNGEE. With 6 bases removed from V and 7 bases from J, the gap between germline ends came to 22 bases. This CDR3 is built from 15 residues. The CDR3, as DNA: TGTGCCAGCATCCCTTTGGAGGGACGTGCCATTGAAGCTTTCTTT. As protein: CASIPLEGRAIEAFF.

This clonotype was recorded at least ten times. The chain uses TRBV3-1 and TRBJ2-2, with 12 bases lining up with TRBD2. The CDR3 loop spans 16 amino acids. In germline, CDR1 is LGHDT, CDR2 YNNKEL (reference sequence). V lost 3 bases and J lost 5; bases outside the gene matches: 4. CDR3 bases: TGTGCCAGCAGCCAGACTAGCGGGAGAAATACCGGGGAGCTGTTTTTT. This codes for CASSQTSGRNTGELFF.

This chain links TRBV5-5 with TRBJ1-2; D is undetermined. Trimming stripped 6 bases from V and 5 bases from J, with 20 bases between. The germline gives CDR1 SGHKS, CDR2 YYEKEE (reference sequence). The CDR3 has 15 amino acids. The CDR3 DNA is TGTGCCAGCATCCGGGCTACGTACAGTCTTTATGGCTACACCTTC. It codes for CASIRATYSLYGYTF.

This clonotype came up a few times. A much bigger clone sits one base away, suggesting this may be a read error. This chain links TRBV25-1 with TRBJ1-4; D possibly corresponds to TRBD1 (5 bases). The CDR3 consists of 18 residues. The V gene lost 4 bases and the J gene lost 8 bases, with 26 bases spanning the gap. Germline V gene sequence: CDR1 MGHDK, CDR2 SYGVNS. The chain's CDR3 is CASSADLRTGLIAEKLFF. CDR3 bases: TGTGCCAGCAGTGCAGACCTAAGAACGGGACTGATTGCGGAAAAACTGTTTTTT.

This clonotype was detected many times. This chain uses TRBV28 with TRBJ1-1, with TRBD1 as a possible D gene (6 bases). CDR3 size: 15 residues. Trimming shortened V by 6 bases and J by 1 base, and 15 bases separated the two germline ends. Germline V gene lookup returns CDR1 MDHEN and CDR2 SYDVKM. This chain's CDR3 is CASSPGGGRNTEAFF. CDR3 nucleotides: TGTGCCAGCAGCCCGGGAGGGGGTAGGAACACTGAAGCTTTCTTT.

There are many counts of this clonotype. This sequence joins TRBV20-1 and TRBJ1-2; maybe TRBD1 (5 bases). The length of the CDR3 is 12 residues. V lost 7 bases, J lost 6 bases, and 15 bases lay in between. The germline V gene encodes CDR1 DFQATT and CDR2 SNEGSKA (reference sequence). The CDR3 coding sequence is TGCAGTGGCCCCTCCCTCAGGGATGGCTACACCTTC. Amino acids: CSGPSLRDGYTF.

With respect to this clonotype: A read error may account for a junction end that differs from germline. The chain combines TRBV6-2 or TRBV6-3 with TRBJ2-5, with D tentatively TRBD1 or TRBD2 (7 bases each). In germline, CDR1 is MNHEY, CDR2 SVGEGT. The CDR3 consists of 15 residues. Here the CDR3 DNA reads TGTGCAAGCAGTGAAGACATCGGGAGGCAGGGGGCCCAGTACTTC. Translating it yields CASSEDIGRQGAQYF.

Notes on this clonotype: One end of the junction is discordant with germline, which a read error may explain. This chain links TRBV7-2 with TRBJ2-2, with D possibly TRBD1 on 5 matching bases. The CDR3 consists of 13 residues. Germline V gene lookup returns CDR1 SGHTA and CDR2 FQGNSA. The CDR3, as DNA: TGTGCCAACAGCTTCAGGGTCACCGGCGAGCTGTTTTTT. This encodes CANSFRVTGELFF.

Remarks on this clonotype: One junction end does not reproduce the germline sequence, and a read error may be involved. V usage is TRBV7-2 and J usage is TRBJ1-2; D is possibly TRBD1 (6 bases). This CDR3 has 13 residues. Germline V CDR1 and CDR2: SGHTA, FQGNSA. The CDR3 bases are TGTGCCAGCAGCCTAGCCCAGGGGTCCGGCTACACCTTC. This codes for CASSLAQGSGYTF.

This clonotype rates as medium-sized. The chain uses TRBV20-1 and TRBJ1-6, with 8 bases identical to TRBD1. The ends lost 3 bases at V and 11 bases at J; junction bases unmatched: 15. Germline CDR1 reads DFQATT; CDR2 reads SNEGSKA (reference sequence). This CDR3 comprises 16 residues. The CDR3 bases are TGCAGTGCTAGGAGCTTGGTGACAGGGGAAAGCGCACCCCTCCACTTT. Residues: CSARSLVTGESAPLHF.

This chain joins TRBV30 and TRBJ1-3; D might be TRBD1 (6 bases). Germline V lookup: CDR1 GTSNPN, CDR2 SVGIG (reference sequence). The CDR3 has 15 amino acids. V gave up 4 bases and J gave up 3 bases, with 16 bases separating them. The CDR3 reads CAWKDGTLDGNTIYF. The CDR3 nucleotides are TGTGCCTGGAAAGATGGGACACTAGATGGAAACACCATATATTTT.

This sequence joins TRBV15 and TRBJ1-1; the D gene is possibly TRBD1 (5 bases). The CDR3 totals 12 residues. Germline loops: CDR1 LNHNV, CDR2 YYDKDF (reference sequence). V was pared by 1 base and J by 11 bases, with 11 bases between. CDR3 sequence reads: CATSRGEGWAFF. The CDR3 bases are TGTGCCACCAGCAGAGGAGAGGGGTGGGCTTTCTTT.

This chain uses TRBV7-9 with TRBJ2-1; no clear D. This CDR3 comprises 12 residues. V lost 5 bases and J lost 12, with 14 bases in between. Germline V gives CDR1 SEHNR, CDR2 FQNEAQ (reference sequence). DNA of the CDR3: TGTGCCAGCAGCGGAGTCCCCCGAAGGCAGTTCTTC. As protein: CASSGVPRRQFF.

Worth noting for this clonotype: It is likely a read error: a sequence one base away is far more abundant. The rearrangement links TRBV6-5 to TRBJ2-7; D is possibly TRBD2 (5 bases). The CDR3 is 15 amino acids. Germline V gene lookup returns CDR1 MNHEY and CDR2 SVGAGI. Trimming removed 5 bases at V and 4 bases at J, with 18 bases between. The CDR3 DNA reads as TGTGCCAGCAGTACCCTTCGAGGGAATGGATACGAGCAGTACTTC. Protein sequence: CASSTLRGNGYEQYF.

This clonotype was seen many times. This rearrangement joins TRBV9 to TRBJ1-3; D unclear. Germline V gene data show CDR1 as SGDLS and CDR2 as YYNGEE. The CDR3 is 15 residues long. Trimming left V 1 base short and J 2 bases short, with 10 bases between. The CDR3, as DNA: TGTGCCAGCAGCGTATCCGGTGCCGCTGGAAACACCATATATTTT. It yields the protein CASSVSGAAGNTIYF.

V and J are TRBV20-1 and TRBJ2-4; tentatively, D is TRBD2 (6 bases). The CDR3 covers 14 residues. Germline V lookup: CDR1 DFQATT, CDR2 SNEGSKA (reference sequence). V was pared by 4 bases and J by 3 bases, with 13 bases between. The CDR3: CSAKTVGGKNIQYF. The CDR3 DNA is TGCAGTGCTAAGACAGTGGGAGGCAAAAACATTCAGTACTTC.

Turning to this clonotype: The CDR3 does not end in the conserved phenylalanine or tryptophan, so this is likely a read error. This chain uses TRBV25-1 with TRBJ1-2; TRBD1 agrees at 7 bases. This CDR3 region has 14 residues. J gave up 6 bases and V 9 bases, and 13 bases lay outside the gene matches. Germline CDR1 MGHDK, CDR2 SYGVNS. This CDR3 is CARSYHRGRDGYTL. The CDR3 DNA sequence: TGTGCCAGAAGTTACCACAGGGGCCGTGATGGCTACACCTTA.

The chain uses TRBV10-3 and TRBJ2-5, with 7 positions matching TRBD1. This CDR3 spans 16 amino acids. V lost 11 bases, J lost 1 base, and 16 bases stayed unmatched. Germline-derived CDR1 and CDR2 are ENHRY and SYGVKD. CDR3 protein: CAARQGTRTPQETQYF. The CDR3 DNA reads as TGTGCCGCCCGACAGGGCACTCGCACCCCCCAAGAGACCCAGTACTTC.

By proportion, this clonotype is medium-sized. This chain joins TRBV7-8 and TRBJ2-7, with D possibly matching TRBD1 (5 bases). Between the trimmed V and J ends, which lost 6 bases and 0 bases, there was a span of 15 bases. The CDR3 sequence is 15 residues long. Germline CDR1 SGHVS, CDR2 FQNEAQ. The CDR3 here is CASSHRRISSYEQYF. CDR3 sequence (DNA): TGTGCCAGCAGTCACAGGCGGATTAGCTCCTACGAGCAGTACTTC.

This clonotype was seen ten or more times. The chain links TRBV20-1 to TRBJ1-1; 10 bases are a match to TRBD1. In germline, CDR1 is DFQATT, CDR2 SNEGSKA (reference sequence). The CDR3 has 15 residues. J gave up 1 base and V 5 bases, and 7 bases lay outside the gene matches. The CDR3, as DNA: TGCAGTGCTCGTGACAGGGGGCTTAAGAACACTGAAGCTTTCTTT. It codes for CSARDRGLKNTEAFF.

V is TRBV6-1 and J is TRBJ2-7; D is uncertain. Germline V gene sequence: CDR1 MNHNS, CDR2 SASEGT. The CDR3 covers 10 residues. Trimming shortened V by 2 bases and J by 4 bases, and 0 bases separated the two germline ends. CDR3 DNA sequence: TGTGCCAGCAGTGAATACGAGCAGTACTTC. Translating gives CASSEYEQYF.

Turning to this clonotype: This could be a read error, since a much larger clone is one nucleotide away. The chain has TRBV2 and TRBJ2-5; 10 bases are a match to TRBD2. Germline V CDR1 and CDR2: SNHLY, FYNNEI. Trimming removed 6 bases from V and 4 bases from J; junction bases left unmatched: 5. The CDR3 is 14 amino acids. The CDR3 DNA is TGTGCCAGCAGCCATGGGACTAGCGCAGAGACCCAGTACTTC. Translation gives CASSHGTSAETQYF.

The chain is built from TRBV27 and TRBJ1-6, with 8 bases that match TRBD1. The V gene's germline CDR1 is MNHEY and CDR2 SMNVEV (reference sequence). V lost 3 bases, J lost 7 bases, and 2 bases stayed unmatched. This CDR3 comprises 14 residues. CDR3 residues: CASSFPGGNSPLHF. The CDR3 DNA reads as TGTGCCAGCAGTTTTCCAGGGGGCAATTCACCCCTCCACTTT.

This clonotype was recorded at least ten times. This rearrangement joins TRBV5-1 to TRBJ2-3; the D is unclear. Germline loops: CDR1 SGHRS, CDR2 YFSETQ. V was shortened by 2 bases and J by 1 base, with 5 bases between the two germline ends. The length of the CDR3 is 13 residues. CDR3 bases: TGCGCCAGCAGCTTCCCGGGCACAGATACGCAGTATTTT. Amino acids: CASSFPGTDTQYF. The full variable domain, in which reference TRBV5-1 and TRBJ2-3 provide the parts outside the CDR3, is KAGVTQTPRYLIKTRGQQVTLSCSPISGHRSVSWYQQTPGQGLQFLFEYFSETQRNKGNFPGRFSGRQFSNSRSEMNVSTLELGDSALYLCASSFPGTDTQYFGPGTRLTVL.

To note about this clonotype: Being one base from a much bigger clone, this may be a read error. J is TRBJ1-1 and V is TRBV5-8, with a possible D match to TRBD1 (6 bases). Trimming took 0 bases from V and 1 from J, leaving 13 bases between them. Germline V CDR1 and CDR2: SGHTS, YDEGEE. The CDR3 is 16 residues long. CDR3 sequence reads: CASSLGGGRTNTEAFF. For the CDR3, the DNA is TGTGCCAGCAGCTTGGGCGGGGGGCGGACGAACACTGAAGCTTTCTTT.

V and J are TRBV12-3 or TRBV12-4 and TRBJ2-7; D is perhaps TRBD1 or TRBD2 (6 bases each). V was clipped by 2 bases and J by 4 bases, with 24 bases between them. There are 18 residues in the CDR3. This CDR3 reads CASSLPRTGASSVYEQYF. DNA of the CDR3: TGTGCCAGCAGTTTACCCCGGACGGGGGCCTCTTCGGTTTACGAGCAGTACTTC.

The V gene is TRBV7-9, the J gene TRBJ2-7, with D unresolved. CDR1 and CDR2 from the germline V gene are SEHNR and FQNEAQ (reference sequence). This CDR3 spans 12 amino acids. Trimming stripped 1 base from V and 6 bases from J, with 7 bases between. CDR3 in DNA: TGTGCCAGCAGCTTAGATTTACTCGAGCAGTACTTC. It yields the protein CASSLDLLEQYF.

In its sample, this clonotype was seen many times. This chain links TRBV5-4 with TRBJ1-1; D remains ambiguous. V lost 4 bases, J lost 2 bases, and 18 bases lay in between. CDR1 SGHNT and CDR2 YYREEE come from the germline V gene (reference sequence). The length of the CDR3 is 16 residues. DNA for the CDR3: TGTGCCAGCAGCCCTGGTATGGGCACAGCCAACACTGAAGCTTTCTTT. Translating gives CASSPGMGTANTEAFF. The complete variable domain, with remaining parts taken from reference TRBV5-4 and TRBJ1-1, reads ETGVTQSPTHLIKTRGQQVTLRCSSQSGHNTVSWYQQALGQGPQFIFQYYREEENGRGNFPPRFSGLQFPNYSSELNVNALELDDSALYLCASSPGMGTANTEAFFGQGTRLTVV.

This clonotype was found many times. This chain uses TRBV28 with TRBJ2-7; no clear D. V shed 5 bases and J shed 5 bases, with 16 bases lying between them. Germline lookup yields CDR1 MDHEN and CDR2 SYDVKM. The CDR3 is made up of 14 amino acids. The chain's CDR3 is CASSPRLTGNEQYF. For the CDR3, the DNA is TGTGCCAGCAGTCCCCGCCTGACGGGCAACGAGCAGTACTTC.

This clonotype was observed many times. This chain connects TRBV11-2 to TRBJ1-1; unclear D gene. The germline V and J ends were trimmed by 5 bases and 0 bases, with 7 bases remaining between them. CDR1 SGHAT and CDR2 FQNNGV come from the germline V gene. CDR3 length: 13 residues. The CDR3 DNA is TGTGCCAGCAGCATATACATGAACACTGAAGCTTTCTTT. Amino acid sequence: CASSIYMNTEAFF.